This T cell receptor (beta chain) comes out of a study of cytomegalovirus exposure and HLA in healthy donors. CDR1 and CDR2 from the germline V gene are SNHLY and FYNNEI. The germline V and J ends were trimmed by 2 bases and 5 bases, with 15 bases remaining between them. The length of the CDR3 is 15 residues. To note about this clone: As yet, its antigen is unknown.

Study-wide points: A later analysis revealed that TCR association rates differed between HLA loci, peaking at DRB1 and bottoming out at HLA-C.

PCR employed 60 Vbeta and 13 Jbeta primers. Method: immunoSEQ multiplex PCR; TCRdb's copy keeps in-frame clones and lacks some. Among around 140,000 clones, nearly 80% were seen once, and the ten largest hold around 1%. The sequencing sample was made of PBMCs. The source is a male donor in good health and CMV-seronegative. This chain links TRBV2 with TRBJ1-2; tentative D call: TRBD1 (5 bases). The CDR3 bases are TGTGCCAGCAGTGAAATTCGGGGGGATCGGTATGGCTACACCTTC. Its translation is CASSEIRGDRYGYTF.